This T cell receptor beta chain was documented in a study of cytomegalovirus exposure and HLA in healthy donors. The study, taken as a whole, reports: Some V segments could not be told apart, so they were left out, TRBV6-2 and TRBV6-3 among them.

60 Vbeta and 13 Jbeta primers were used in PCR. TCRdb keeps only in-frame clones here, not all; method: immunoSEQ multiplex PCR. The sample lists approximately 44,000 clones; around 65% were seen once. Only a few counts were recorded for this clone. Its antigen is not identified. The CDR3 is 14 amino acids. V was pared by 3 bases and J by 13 bases, with 18 bases between. CDR1 and CDR2 (germline): SGHTA, FQGNSA. The sequencing input was PBMCs. The chain is built from TRBV7-2 and TRBJ1-4, with D perhaps TRBD1 (5 bases). This TCR derives from a human donor in good health. CDR3 in DNA: TGTGCCAGCAGCTTTTACACAGGACAAAGGGGACTGTTTTTT. It is translated as CASSFYTGQRGLFF.